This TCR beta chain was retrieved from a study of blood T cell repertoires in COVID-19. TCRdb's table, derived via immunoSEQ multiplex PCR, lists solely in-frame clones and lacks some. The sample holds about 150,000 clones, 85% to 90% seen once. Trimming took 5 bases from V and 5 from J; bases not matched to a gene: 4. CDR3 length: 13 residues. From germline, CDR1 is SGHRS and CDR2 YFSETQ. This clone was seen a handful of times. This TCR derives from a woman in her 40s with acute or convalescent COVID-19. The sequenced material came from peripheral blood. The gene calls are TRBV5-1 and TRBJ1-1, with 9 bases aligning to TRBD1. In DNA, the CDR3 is TGCGCCAGCAGGGGGACAGGGAGAACTGAAGCTTTCTTT. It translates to CASRGTGRTEAFF.